This TCR beta chain was sequenced in a study of T cell responses to AZD1222 COVID-19 vaccine. As for the study in general: Pooled together were second doses at about 4 or about 12 weeks.

Overall study findings and caveats: Spike-specific TCR breadth and depth rose after two AZD1222 doses. The study sampled repertoires only after the peak T cell response. Among the donors, most were white British and more were female, and clonal diversity was possibly underestimated.

Here immunoSEQ multiplex PCR was the method, and the copy in TCRdb shows in-frame clones only, minus some. The sample holds approximately 150,000 clones; about 93% are singletons and the top ten take roughly 5.4%. Regarding this clone: What it binds is not known.

V was pared by 0 bases and J by 0 bases, with 10 bases between. The germline V gene has CDR1 GTSNPN and CDR2 SVGIG (reference sequence). This CDR3 contains 15 residues. The genes are TRBV30 and TRBJ2-3; tentative D call: TRBD1 (6 bases). The sequence was obtained from an adult in good health. The material sequenced was peripheral blood, taken on day 0 of AZD1222 vaccination. CDR3 residues: CAWSVGASSTDTQYF. The CDR3, as DNA: TGTGCCTGGAGTGTGGGGGCTAGCAGCACAGATACGCAGTATTTT.